The present T cell receptor (beta chain) was sequenced within a study of neurological immune-mediated disorders. Over 190 million TCR-beta sequences (from 15-18 subjects) were yielded by each sequencing run. TCRdb used MiXCR to reprocess the 5' RACE reads, holding one entry per CDR3 protein. The sample records about 49,000 distinct CDR3 sequences, approximately 9.1% being singletons. This sample's time point: longitudinal time-point 1 (baseline). Unsorted libraries were derived from 2 million PBMCs stored at -80 C. Ten or more counts support this clonotype. CDR1 and CDR2 (germline): MGHDK, SYGVNS. Trimming cost V 3 bases and J 8 bases, with 13 bases left between them. The length of the CDR3 is 14 residues.

This TCR derives from a woman aged 40 to 50 in good health. The genes are TRBV25-1 and TRBJ1-4; D gene ambiguous. Sequenced input: PBMCs. The CDR3 reads CASSDSWAGEKLFF. In nucleotides, the CDR3 is TGTGCCAGCAGTGATAGTTGGGCCGGGGAAAAACTGTTTTTT.